The 15 T cell receptor beta chains given below trace back to one sample, sequenced in a study of T-cell memory formation after mild COVID-19 (dated by TCRdb to the early 2020s). Libraries were made using 5' RACE. Sequenced on an Illumina NovaSeq 6000. The raw public data were reprocessed by TCRdb itself: fastp quality trimming at Q25, MiXCR clonotype calling, in-frame beta chains only. Each entry is one CDR3 protein sequence, shown with its most common DNA and genes. Here the sample has under 150,000 distinct CDR3 sequences; about a fifth occur a single time. Of the sample, around 40% is held by the ten largest clones. What was sequenced was PBMCs or a T cell subset sorted from them (not recorded which). These receptors were taken from a man between 18 and 35 years old who had mild COVID-19 (a few samples of this study predate the infection). The sample titles of this study are shuffled in the database, so cell type and time point are left out; the donor was told from shared clones.

The genes are TRBV7-6 and TRBJ2-2, with 9 bases that match TRBD1. This CDR3 is built from 19 residues. From germline, CDR1 is SGHVS and CDR2 FNYEAQ. J was trimmed by 1 base and V by 5 bases; bases with no gene match: 14. The CDR3 nucleotides are TGTGCCAGCAGCCCATTCCCTCTCCCGGGACAGGGGAACACCGGGGAGCTGTTTTTT. Encoded protein: CASSPFPLPGQGNTGELFF.

The sample holds a few counts of this clonotype. The V gene is TRBV21-1, the J gene TRBJ1-4; the table calls TRBD1, which could not be checked here. TRBV21-1 has pseudogene status. The CDR3 spans 13 residues. In DNA form, the CDR3 reads TGTGCCAGCAACGACAGGGTGAACGAAAAACTGTTTTTT. As protein: CASNDRVNEKLFF.

The chain combines TRBV12-3 or TRBV12-4 with TRBJ1-1; no definite D call. This CDR3 is 12 amino acids long. V lost 3 bases, J lost 4 bases, and 6 bases lay in between. The CDR3 is CASSFPVTEAFF. In nucleotides, the CDR3 is TGTGCCAGCAGTTTCCCCGTCACTGAAGCTTTCTTT.

The chain links TRBV29-1 to TRBJ2-7; TRBD1 matches at 7 bases. The CDR3 loop spans 14 amino acids. V shed 2 bases, J shed 3 bases, and the junction held 7 bases outside the gene matches. Per the germline V gene, CDR1 is SQVTM and CDR2 is ANQGSEA. This CDR3 is CSVERRQGGYEQYF. The DNA of the CDR3 is TGCAGCGTTGAAAGGAGACAGGGTGGCTACGAGCAGTACTTC.

This clonotype occurred a few times. The CDR3 sequence is CASSFSGTSTDTQYF. CDR3 bases: TGTGCCAGCAGCTTCTCCGGGACTAGCACAGATACGCAGTATTTT. V usage is TRBV7-2 and J usage is TRBJ2-3, with TRBD2 as a possible D gene (6 bases). This CDR3 has 15 residues. V dropped 3 bases and J dropped 0 bases, with 10 bases sitting between them. Germline V gene data show CDR1 as SGHTA and CDR2 as FQGNSA.

J is TRBJ2-5 and V is TRBV7-9; D is ambiguous. Per the germline V gene, CDR1 is SEHNR and CDR2 is FQNEAQ (reference sequence). V shed 10 bases and J shed 2 bases, with 14 bases lying between them. The CDR3 is 13 amino acids. For the CDR3, the DNA is TGTGCCATCCTAGTCAAGGATCAAGAGACCCAGTACTTC. This sequence encodes CAILVKDQETQYF. The variable domain in full, completed from reference TRBV7-9 and TRBJ2-5, reads DTGVSQNPRHKITKRGQNVTFRCDPISEHNRLYWYRQTLGQGPEFLTYFQNEAQLEKSRLLSDRFSAERPKGSFSTLEIQRTEQGDSAMYLCAILVKDQETQYFGPGTRLLVL.

The V call is TRBV7-9, the J call TRBJ2-2, with D perhaps matching TRBD1 (6 bases). CDR1 and CDR2 (germline): SEHNR, FQNEAQ (reference sequence). The CDR3 loop spans 16 amino acids. Trimming pared 4 bases from V and 1 base from J, leaving 13 bases between. The CDR3 reads CASSSYREMNTGELFF. The CDR3 region has the DNA TGTGCCAGCAGCTCGTACAGGGAGATGAACACCGGGGAGCTGTTTTTT.

The chain combines TRBV6-1 with TRBJ2-6, with D hard to call. The CDR3 is made up of 15 amino acids. Germline lookup yields CDR1 MNHNS and CDR2 SASEGT. V lost 6 bases and J 4 bases, leaving 13 bases between the germline ends. CDR3 protein: CASSLRPAGANVLTF. The CDR3 nucleotides read TGTGCCAGCAGCCTACGACCTGCGGGGGCCAACGTCCTGACTTTC.

This clonotype was counted a few times. CDR3 protein: CASSQVLAGDSADTQYF. The CDR3 DNA sequence: TGTGCCAGCAGCCAAGTATTAGCGGGCGATTCGGCAGATACGCAGTATTTT. The chain carries TRBV4-2 and TRBJ2-3; 7 bases line up with TRBD2. V was pared by 1 base and J by 4 bases, with 11 bases of the junction left unmatched. The CDR3 covers 17 residues. CDR1 is LGHNA and CDR2 is YNFKEQ in the germline V gene.

The chain has TRBV6-1 and TRBJ1-2; unclear D gene. The CDR3 consists of 13 residues. The V and J ends lost 6 bases and 5 bases respectively, with 13 bases between them. CDR1 and CDR2 (germline): MNHNS, SASEGT. The CDR3 nucleotides are TGTGCCAGCAGCGACTTGACTGGATATGGCTACACCTTC. As protein: CASSDLTGYGYTF.

The rearrangement uses TRBV3-1 and TRBJ1-5; 8 bases align to TRBD1. The CDR3 is made up of 16 amino acids. V lost 6 bases and J lost 2; bases outside the gene matches: 9. In germline, CDR1 is LGHDT, CDR2 YNNKEL (reference sequence). The CDR3 sequence is CASSKGTGSGNQPQHF. CDR3 bases: TGTGCCAGCAGTAAGGGGACAGGATCGGGCAATCAGCCCCAGCATTTT. The whole variable domain, filled in from reference TRBV3-1 and TRBJ1-5, reads DTAVSQTPKYLVTQMGNDKSIKCEQNLGHDTMYWYKQDSKKFLKIMFSYNNKELIINETVPNRFSPKSPDKAHLNLHINSLELGDSAVYFCASSKGTGSGNQPQHFGDGTRLSIL.

The chain carries TRBV5-5 and TRBJ2-3; the D gene is possibly TRBD2 (5 bases). The CDR3 has 12 amino acids. The germline V and J ends were trimmed by 3 bases and 3 bases, with 5 bases remaining between them. Germline CDR1 reads SGHKS; CDR2 reads YYEKEE (reference sequence). CDR3 in amino acids: CASSSGTDTQYF. CDR3 in DNA: TGTGCCAGCAGCTCGGGGACAGATACGCAGTATTTT.

The CDR3 sequence is CASSLADYGYTF. The CDR3 coding sequence is TGTGCCAGCAGCTTAGCAGACTATGGCTACACCTTC. The chain uses TRBV7-9 and TRBJ1-2, with no clear D. The V gene lost 0 bases and the J gene lost 3 bases, with 2 bases spanning the gap. This CDR3 is 12 amino acids long. CDR1 and CDR2 (germline): SEHNR, FQNEAQ (reference sequence).

The sample holds a few counts of this clonotype. J is TRBJ2-5 and V is TRBV2, with 10 bases that match TRBD1. CDR3 length: 15 residues. Germline CDR1 reads SNHLY; CDR2 reads FYNNEI. The V and J ends lost 7 bases and 5 bases, in that order; junction bases with no gene match: 10. The CDR3 loop reads CASTGTGATEETQYF. The CDR3 DNA reads TGTGCCAGCACAGGGACAGGGGCGACTGAGGAGACCCAGTACTTC.

This clonotype was counted between two and nine times. The chain joins TRBV4-1 to TRBJ2-3, with D tentatively TRBD2 (6 bases). This CDR3 has 14 amino acids. Trimming left V 4 bases short and J 2 bases short, with 10 bases between. CDR1 and CDR2 (germline): MGHRA, YSYEKL. CDR3 coding DNA: TGCGCCAGCAGCCCGGGGGTCCCCACAGATACGCAGTATTTT. It yields the protein CASSPGVPTDTQYF.